This T cell receptor (beta chain) came from a study of neoadjuvant anti-PD-1 for oral cavity cancer (TCRdb year 2021). In terms of the full investigation: Before undergoing curative-intent surgical resection, most patients got three to four biweekly nivolumab doses at 3 mg/kg. Patients who did not progress were given a fourth nivolumab dose at about day 43 and had definitive surgical resection on days 50-56. Under RECIST 1.1, patients with complete response, partial response or stable disease were classed as responders, and patients with progression were classed as non-responders. The parent correlative cohort had 12 to 13 patients and a response rate of roughly 34%.

CDR1 SGHTA and CDR2 FQGTGA are derived from the germline V gene. V is cut by 0 bases and J by 4 bases, and the space between the germline ends is 5 bases. From cysteine to phenylalanine, the CDR3 is 13 amino acids long. The only DNA kept is the CDR3, 39 bases in frame from the first base. This clone has more than one count but fewer than ten. Its antigen specificity is not known. The sample holds no much larger clone one base away, and base qualities are not on file. General conclusions and limits of the study: Only three patients per response group were included in the TCR analyses, and larger cohorts for validation were called for by the authors. Higher pretreatment blood TCRbeta clonality and lower post-treatment tumor TCRbeta clonality were correlated with higher pretreatment blood Treg/Th17 ratios. Greater tumor shrinkage was correlated with larger post-treatment sizes of preexisting intratumoral clones, suggesting that expansion of preexisting clones contributed to response.

The sample's time point, from its label and the paper: before neoadjuvant nivolumab. The patients had newly diagnosed stage II-IVA oral cavity squamous cell carcinoma and had not received any prior systemic or radiation treatment. The cohort consisted of patients with HPV-negative, locally advanced oral cavity squamous cell carcinoma. The samples were drawn from a longitudinal correlative study tied to a single-arm phase II trial testing neoadjuvant nivolumab in oral cavity squamous cell carcinoma. Subject-matched pre- and post-treatment PBMCs and tumors from three responders and three non-responders were subjected to genomic DNA-based TCRbeta sequencing. For tumor tissue, genomic DNA extraction relied on the Maxwell RSC DNA from Tissue kit. Tumor libraries used mostly roughly 4.6 ug of input genomic DNA for survey sequencing, with two replicates per sample. The immunoSEQ hsTCRbeta kit was used to prepare TCRbeta libraries, following the manufacturer's instructions. The completed libraries were mixed into a single pool at 3 nM, then sequenced with an Illumina NovaSeq 6000 S4 flow cell. Per the source publication's procedure: The immunoSEQ Analyzer was used for raw data preprocessing and quality control. The analysis was limited to productive rearrangements, and each clonotype was defined by a unique CDR3 amino acid sequence. Repertoire clonality was estimated as the Gini-Simpson index, which was computed with the R package tcR. Student's t test was used to compare Gini indices, and Pearson correlation was used to assess associations with tumor size change. Entries here come from immuneACCESS through TCRdb and include only in-frame sequences with V and J called. Some clones fail to appear in such tables; in the studies checked, an unresolved V gene covers under half of the shortfall, and the cause of the remainder is unknown. V and J calls and clone size are those listed in that table; D and trimming were worked out from the DNA. The sample records 9,500 to 15,000 clones, roughly 70% of which are singletons. The leading ten clones occupy 6.8% of the sample.

The clonotype comes from a person aged 35 to 85 with oral cavity squamous cell carcinoma. The donor label of this sample is uncertain. The sequencing used tumor tissue, collected before nivolumab (anti-PD-1) treatment. The chain was built from TRBV7-3 and TRBJ2-3; the D gene lacks a confident call. The CDR3 corresponds to CASSLTSSDTQYF. In nucleotides, the sequence is TGTGCCAGCAGCTTAACGTCGTCAGATACGCAGTATTTT.